These 19 T cell receptor beta chains were sequenced from one sample in a study of blood T cell repertoires in COVID-19. Assay: immunoSEQ multiplex PCR; the TCRdb copy retains only in-frame clones and omits some. This table holds a few hundred thousand clones, almost 90% found once. The sample comprised PBMCs or T cells enriched from blood (not recorded which). These receptors were collected from a woman aged 18-30 years with acute COVID-19.

The chain joins TRBV7-2 to TRBJ1-5, with D possibly matching TRBD1 (6 bases). Germline CDR1 SGHTA, CDR2 FQGNSA. The CDR3 loop spans 16 amino acids. The ends were cut back, 5 bases at V and 9 bases at J, with 23 bases in the middle. The DNA for the CDR3 is TGTGCCAGCAGCACTAGGGGACACCCCCTGGATCGGCCCCAGCATTTT. Translated, it gives CASSTRGHPLDRPQHF.

The chain joins TRBV11-2 to TRBJ1-5, with D uncertain. V was shortened by 2 bases and J by 7 bases, with 9 bases between the two germline ends. This CDR3 comprises 13 residues. Germline V gene sequence: CDR1 SGHAT, CDR2 FQNNGV. CDR3 protein: CASSLNGEQPQHF. In DNA, the CDR3 is TGTGCCAGCAGCTTAAATGGTGAGCAGCCCCAGCATTTT.

This rearrangement joins TRBV28 to TRBJ2-2; tentatively, D is TRBD1 (7 bases). Trimming shortened V by 7 bases and J by 4 bases, and 13 bases separated the two germline ends. Germline assignment: CDR1 MDHEN and CDR2 SYDVKM. The CDR3 spans 14 residues. The CDR3 protein is CASNRGGPTGELFF. For the CDR3, the DNA is TGTGCCAGCAACAGGGGAGGACCCACCGGGGAGCTGTTTTTT.

The chain couples TRBV28 to TRBJ1-2, with a tentative D call TRBD1 (5 bases). With 3 bases removed from V and 6 bases from J, the gap between germline ends came to 11 bases. The CDR3 totals 13 residues. The germline gives CDR1 MDHEN, CDR2 SYDVKM. DNA of the CDR3: TGTGCCAGCAGTTTGGGCTGGGGCAATGGCTACACCTTC. It specifies CASSLGWGNGYTF.

V usage is TRBV27 and J usage is TRBJ2-5, with 8 bases matching TRBD1. This CDR3 contains 17 residues. Germline CDR1 MNHEY, CDR2 SMNVEV (reference sequence). V was pared by 2 bases and J by 4 bases, with 12 bases of the junction left unmatched. CDR3: CASSLLRTGSRVETQYF. CDR3 nucleotides: TGTGCCAGCAGTTTACTACGGACAGGGTCAAGAGTAGAGACCCAGTACTTC.

The V and J genes are TRBV5-8 and TRBJ2-4; D perhaps matches TRBD1 (6 bases). This CDR3 spans 15 amino acids. Germline V gives CDR1 SGHTS, CDR2 YDEGEE. V gave up 3 bases and J gave up 0 bases, with 10 bases separating them. The CDR3 DNA reads TGTGCCAGCAGCTGGACAGCCCTAGCCAAAAACATTCAGTACTTC. Translation gives CASSWTALAKNIQYF.

This clone was seen once. The V and J genes are TRBV15 and TRBJ1-4; 11 bases align to TRBD1. Germline loops: CDR1 LNHNV, CDR2 YYDKDF (reference sequence). The CDR3 runs to 15 residues. The trim removed 1 base at V and 8 bases at J, leaving 3 bases unmatched. The CDR3 DNA is TGTGCCACCAGCAGAGGGGACAGGGGGAACGAAAAACTGTTTTTT. Translation: CATSRGDRGNEKLFF.

V is TRBV28 and J is TRBJ1-4, with 12 bases that match TRBD1. After removal of 6 bases from V and 7 bases from J, the junction contained 3 bases not matched to a gene. Germline assignment: CDR1 MDHEN and CDR2 SYDVKM. This CDR3 region has 14 residues. The CDR3, as DNA: TGTGCCAGCAGGGGACAGGGGGCTGGTGAAAAACTGTTTTTT. Amino acids: CASRGQGAGEKLFF.

The J gene is TRBJ1-2, the V gene TRBV9, with TRBD1 identical over 11 bases. The junction had 3 bases not matched to a gene; V was cut back by 0 bases and J by 2 bases. CDR1 is SGDLS and CDR2 is YYNGEE in the germline V gene. This CDR3 is 16 amino acids long. The CDR3 region is CASSVGGQGANYGYTF. The DNA of the CDR3 is TGTGCCAGCAGCGTAGGTGGACAGGGGGCCAACTATGGCTACACCTTC.

The chain employs TRBV28 and TRBJ1-2, with 7 bases that match TRBD1. The CDR3 consists of 14 residues. The germline gives CDR1 MDHEN, CDR2 SYDVKM. V gave up 2 bases and J gave up 3 bases; unmatched junction bases: 3. The DNA of the CDR3 is TGTGCCAGCAGTTTAGATGGGACAGACTATGGCTACACCTTC. Encoded protein: CASSLDGTDYGYTF.

This chain links TRBV5-1 with TRBJ2-1; D is unresolved. Germline CDR1 is SGHRS and CDR2 is YFSETQ. This CDR3 has 13 amino acids. Trimming cost V 0 bases and J 6 bases, with 7 bases left between them. CDR3 residues: CASSLAPLNEQFF. Written as DNA, the CDR3 is TGCGCCAGCAGCTTGGCCCCCCTCAATGAGCAGTTCTTC.

This clone was seen a single time. The chain is built from TRBV2 and TRBJ1-4; D perhaps matches TRBD1 (5 bases). This CDR3 spans 13 amino acids. The germline V and J ends were trimmed by 7 bases and 8 bases, with 14 bases remaining between them. Germline CDR1 and CDR2: SNHLY and FYNNEI. The CDR3 bases are TGTGCCAGCACCGGGGGGGGATGGGAAAAACTGTTTTTT. Protein sequence: CASTGGGWEKLFF.

The rearrangement uses TRBV3-1 (or the pseudogene TRBV3-2) and TRBJ1-2; D is unresolved. The CDR3 extends over 16 amino acids. Trimming took 1 base from V and 6 from J, leaving 18 bases between them. Germline assignment: CDR1 LGHDT and CDR2 YNNKEL (reference sequence). For the CDR3, the DNA is TGTGCCAGCAGCCAAGCTAGCTATTCTGGGAGAAATGGCTACACCTTC. As protein: CASSQASYSGRNGYTF.

The rearrangement uses TRBV10-3 and TRBJ1-5; 8 nucleotides match TRBD1. The CDR3 totals 13 residues. The germline V gene encodes CDR1 ENHRY and CDR2 SYGVKD. J gave up 5 bases and V 10 bases, and 7 bases lay outside the gene matches. CDR3 DNA: TGTGCCACAATCTCGGACAGGGATCAGCCCCAGCATTTT. Translating gives CATISDRDQPQHF.

The chain employs TRBV28 and TRBJ1-6, with D perhaps TRBD1 (6 bases). Germline lookup yields CDR1 MDHEN and CDR2 SYDVKM. The V end was cut by 2 bases, the J end by 9 bases, with 14 bases between. CDR3 length equals 15 residues. The CDR3 is CASSLPTGTGSPLHF. The CDR3 nucleotides are TGTGCCAGCAGTTTACCCACAGGGACCGGTTCACCCCTCCACTTT.

V usage is TRBV30 and J usage is TRBJ1-4; no firm D call. This CDR3 is built from 14 residues. Germline assignment: CDR1 GTSNPN and CDR2 SVGIG (reference sequence). Trimming removed 6 bases at V and 0 bases at J, with 11 bases between. The CDR3 protein is CACQNSATNEKLFF. CDR3 sequence (DNA): TGTGCCTGTCAAAACAGTGCAACTAATGAAAAACTGTTTTTT.

The rearrangement joins TRBV7-9 to TRBJ1-1; 7 bases agree with TRBD1. Germline values: CDR1 SEHNR, CDR2 FQNEAQ (reference sequence). The V segment lost 0 bases and the J segment 1 base; nucleotides outside the gene matches: 2. The CDR3 is 15 residues long. In DNA form, the CDR3 reads TGTGCCAGCAGCTTAGCGACAGGGTCGAACACTGAAGCTTTCTTT. Its translation is CASSLATGSNTEAFF.

CDR3 protein: CASFQETGGTEAFF. In nucleotides, the CDR3 is TGTGCCAGCTTTCAGGAGACAGGGGGCACTGAAGCTTTCTTT. The chain recombines TRBV18 with TRBJ1-1; 9 bases align to TRBD1. The CDR3 loop spans 14 amino acids. The V gene end was trimmed by 7 bases and the J gene end by 4 bases; junction bases not matched to a gene: 7. Germline V gene data show CDR1 as KGHSH and CDR2 as LQKENI. Full variable domain (outside the CDR3, taken from reference TRBV18 and TRBJ1-1): NAGVMQNPRHLVRRRGQEARLRCSPMKGHSHVYWYRQLPEEGLKFMVYLQKENIIDESGMPKERFSAEFPKEGPSILRIQQVVRGDSAAYFCASFQETGGTEAFFGQGTRLTVV.

The chain links TRBV7-6 to TRBJ2-7; 10 nucleotides agree with TRBD1. The germline V gene encodes CDR1 SGHVS and CDR2 FNYEAQ. V gave up 1 base and J gave up 3 bases; unmatched junction bases: 3. This CDR3 has 15 residues. CDR3 sequence: CASSLDGTGVYEQYF. The CDR3 nucleotides are TGTGCCAGCAGCTTAGATGGGACAGGGGTCTACGAGCAGTACTTC.